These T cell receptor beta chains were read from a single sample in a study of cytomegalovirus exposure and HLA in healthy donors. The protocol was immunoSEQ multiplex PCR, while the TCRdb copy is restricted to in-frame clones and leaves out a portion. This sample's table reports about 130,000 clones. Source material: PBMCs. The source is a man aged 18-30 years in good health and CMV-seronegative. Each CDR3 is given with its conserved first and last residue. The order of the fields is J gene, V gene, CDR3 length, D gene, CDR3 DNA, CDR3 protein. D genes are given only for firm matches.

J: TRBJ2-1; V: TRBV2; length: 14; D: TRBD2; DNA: TGTGCCAGGAATTCACTAGCGGGGTACAATGAGCAGTTCTTC; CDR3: CARNSLAGYNEQFF
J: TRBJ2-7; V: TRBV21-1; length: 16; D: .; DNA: TGTGCCCCCAGAAAGGGACTAGCAGTGAGCTCCTACGAGCAGTACTTC; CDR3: CAPRKGLAVSSYEQYF
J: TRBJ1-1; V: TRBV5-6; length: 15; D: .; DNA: TGTGCCAGCAGCTTGCGGGGGTATATGAACACTGAAGCTTTCTTT; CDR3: CASSLRGYMNTEAFF
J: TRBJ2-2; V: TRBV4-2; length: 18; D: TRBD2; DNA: TGTGCCAGCAGCCAAGAGACGCGGACTAGCGCGGTCACCGGGGAGCTGTTTTTT; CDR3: CASSQETRTSAVTGELFF
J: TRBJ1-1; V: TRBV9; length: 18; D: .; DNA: TGTGCCAGCAGCGATCGACGGGGGGGGGTGAGAGGTGGTACTGAAGCTTTCTTT; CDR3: CASSDRRGGVRGGTEAFF
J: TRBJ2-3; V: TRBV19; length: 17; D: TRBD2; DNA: TGTGCCAGTAGTATCACTAGCGGGGGAACCGTTTCAGATACGCAGTATTTT; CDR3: CASSITSGGTVSDTQYF
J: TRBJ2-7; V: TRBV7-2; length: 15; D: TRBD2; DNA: TGTGCCAGCAGCCCCCTTGGGACTAGCTTTCGGGAGCAGTACTTC; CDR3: CASSPLGTSFREQYF
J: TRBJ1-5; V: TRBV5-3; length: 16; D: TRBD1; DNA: TGTGCCAGAAGCACGGGACAGGATCCAAGTCGGCAGCCCCAGCATTTT; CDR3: CARSTGQDPSRQPQHF
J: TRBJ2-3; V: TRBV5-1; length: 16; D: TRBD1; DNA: TGCGCCAGCAGCTTTAAGGACAGGGCTAGCACAGATACGCAGTATTTT; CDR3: CASSFKDRASTDTQYF
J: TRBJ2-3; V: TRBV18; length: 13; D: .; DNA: TGTGCCAGCTCACCAAATCCGACAGATACGCAGTATTTT; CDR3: CASSPNPTDTQYF
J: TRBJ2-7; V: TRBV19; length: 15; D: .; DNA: TGTGCCAGTAGTATATGGGGCACCGTCTCCTACGAGCAGTACTTC; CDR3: CASSIWGTVSYEQYF
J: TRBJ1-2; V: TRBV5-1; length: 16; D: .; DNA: TGCGCCAGCAGCTTGGTAATGGGGGCCCTAAGTAATGGCTACACCTTC; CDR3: CASSLVMGALSNGYTF
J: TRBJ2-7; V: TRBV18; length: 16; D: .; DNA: TGTGCCAGCTCACCAGGAGCGGACAGCAGAACCTACGAGCAGTACTTC; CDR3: CASSPGADSRTYEQYF
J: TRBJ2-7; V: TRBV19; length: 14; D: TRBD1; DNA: TGTGCCAGTAGTCGAGGGACAGTCTCCTACGAGCAGTACTTC; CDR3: CASSRGTVSYEQYF
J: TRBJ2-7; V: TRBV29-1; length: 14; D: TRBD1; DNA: TGCAGCGTTGAAATTGGGACAGGAACCTACGAGCAGTACTTC; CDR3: CSVEIGTGTYEQYF
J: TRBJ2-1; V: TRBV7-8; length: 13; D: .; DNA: TGTGCCAGCAGCTCAGGCCGTCACAATGAGCAGTTCTTC; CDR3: CASSSGRHNEQFF
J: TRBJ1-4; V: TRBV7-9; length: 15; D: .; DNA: TGTGCCAGCAGCTCCCGACAGATAACTAATGAAAAACTGTTTTTT; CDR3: CASSSRQITNEKLFF
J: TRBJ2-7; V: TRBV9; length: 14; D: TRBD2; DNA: TGTGCCAGCAGCGTAGAGCGGGGGGCGGGAGAGCAGTACTTC; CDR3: CASSVERGAGEQYF
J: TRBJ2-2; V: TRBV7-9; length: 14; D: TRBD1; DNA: TGTGCCAGCCCCGGGACAGAGAACACCGGGGAGCTGTTTTTT; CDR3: CASPGTENTGELFF
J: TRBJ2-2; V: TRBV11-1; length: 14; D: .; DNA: TGTGCCAGCGCCAGGCGGGGGAACACCGGGGAGCTGTTTTTT; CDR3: CASARRGNTGELFF
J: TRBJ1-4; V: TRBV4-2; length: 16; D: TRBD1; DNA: TGTGCCAGCAGCCCCCGACAGGGAACAACTAATGAAAAACTGTTTTTT; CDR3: CASSPRQGTTNEKLFF
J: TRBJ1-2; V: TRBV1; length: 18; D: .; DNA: TGCACCAGCAGCCCCCGACGCATAGAGACAGGGGGCGACTATGGCTACACCTTC; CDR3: CTSSPRRIETGGDYGYTF
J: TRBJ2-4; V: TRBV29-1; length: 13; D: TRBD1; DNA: TGCAGCGCCGAGGGACAGGGTTGGAACATTCAGTACTTC; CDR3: CSAEGQGWNIQYF
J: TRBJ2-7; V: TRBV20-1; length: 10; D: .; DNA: TGCAGTGGCGCAGGCTACGAGCAGTACTTC; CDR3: CSGAGYEQYF
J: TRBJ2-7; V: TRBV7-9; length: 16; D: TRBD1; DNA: TGTGCCAGCAGCTTAGGACGGGGACAGGGGACCTACGAGCAGTACTTC; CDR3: CASSLGRGQGTYEQYF
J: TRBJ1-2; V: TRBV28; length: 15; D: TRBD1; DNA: TGTGCCAGCAGTCTCCGGACAGGGAGTAACTATGGCTACACCTTC; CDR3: CASSLRTGSNYGYTF
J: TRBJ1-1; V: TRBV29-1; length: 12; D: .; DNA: TGCAGCGTTGACCAGGGATTCTCTGAAGCTTTCTTT; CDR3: CSVDQGFSEAFF
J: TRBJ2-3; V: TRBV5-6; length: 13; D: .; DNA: TGTGCCAGCAGCTGGACGGGACTTTATACGCAGTATTTT; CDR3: CASSWTGLYTQYF
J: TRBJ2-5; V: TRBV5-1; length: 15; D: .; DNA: TGCGCCAGCAGCTGGGAGGGGGGACTCCAAGAGACCCAGTACTTC; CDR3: CASSWEGGLQETQYF